The 18 T cell receptor beta chains below come from one sample, sequenced in a study of somatic mutations in cytotoxic T cells in rheumatoid arthritis. Method: immunoSEQ multiplex PCR; TCRdb's copy keeps in-frame clones and lacks some. The sample consists of about 10,000 clones, 85% of them appearing once. The material sequenced was CD8+ T cells sorted from blood. The receptors derive from an adult with rheumatoid arthritis.

This sequence joins TRBV5-5 and TRBJ1-2, with D possibly matching TRBD1 (5 bases). Trimming removed 3 bases from V and 4 bases from J, with 16 bases in between. Looked up from germline, CDR1 is SGHKS and CDR2 is YYEKEE (reference sequence). The CDR3 covers 15 residues. CDR3: CASSSIRQILYGYTF. CDR3 nucleotide sequence: TGTGCCAGCAGCTCCATCCGACAGATCCTCTATGGCTACACCTTC.

This clone turned up a few times. The chain uses TRBV13 and TRBJ1-1, with D unresolved. The CDR3 consists of 14 residues. The germline V gene encodes CDR1 PRHDT and CDR2 FYEKMQ (reference sequence). Trimming cost V 1 base and J 4 bases, with 10 bases left between them. CDR3 DNA sequence: TGTGCCAGCAGCTTAGAGGGAGGTGCCACTGAAGCTTTCTTT. Its protein is CASSLEGGATEAFF.

This chain links TRBV9 with TRBJ2-3; 14 bases agree with TRBD2. Per the germline V gene, CDR1 is SGDLS and CDR2 is YYNGEE. The CDR3 spans 18 residues. The trim removed 4 bases at V and 2 bases at J, leaving 9 bases unmatched. CDR3 coding DNA: TGTGCCAGCAGCACCCCGACTAGCGGGGGGGCCGACACAGATACGCAGTATTTT. Residues: CASSTPTSGGADTDTQYF.

V is TRBV15 and J is TRBJ1-5; D ambiguous. The CDR3 spans 13 residues. CDR1 and CDR2 (germline): LNHNV, YYDKDF (reference sequence). Trimming removed 8 bases at V and 2 bases at J, with 10 bases between. The CDR3 spells CATSVSRNQPQHF. CDR3 in DNA: TGTGCCACCTCTGTGAGTCGCAATCAGCCCCAGCATTTT.

V and J are TRBV6-1 and TRBJ2-3; D is ambiguous. Germline assignment: CDR1 MNHNS and CDR2 SASEGT. V was clipped by 7 bases and J by 0 bases, with 8 bases between them. This CDR3 comprises 13 residues. CDR3 region: CASIPASTDTQYF. DNA for the CDR3: TGTGCCAGCATCCCCGCTAGCACAGATACGCAGTATTTT.

This clone ranks as large. DNA for the CDR3: TGTGCTAGTGGTTTGGTACTAAATTGGGGGGCATCCTACAATGAGCAGTTCTTC. This sequence encodes CASGLVLNWGASYNEQFF. This chain uses TRBV12-5 with TRBJ2-1; either TRBD1 or TRBD2 may fit D (6 bases each). The CDR3 length is 18 residues. CDR1 and CDR2 from the germline V gene are LGHNT and FRNRAP. Trimming stripped 0 bases from V and 1 base from J, with 16 bases between.

The chain links TRBV15 to TRBJ1-1; D ambiguous. The V end lost 8 bases, the J end lost 4 bases, and 11 bases lay between the germline ends. This CDR3 comprises 12 residues. Germline V gives CDR1 LNHNV, CDR2 YYDKDF (reference sequence). The CDR3 is CATVKGGTEAFF. The CDR3 DNA reads as TGTGCCACCGTCAAGGGTGGCACTGAAGCTTTCTTT.

V and J are TRBV28 and TRBJ2-5; tentatively, D is TRBD1 or TRBD2 (6 bases each). The J call may not be correct, given that the DNA end is closer to TRBJ2-7. Per germline, CDR1 MDHEN and CDR2 SYDVKM. The CDR3 sequence is 15 residues long. CDR3 in DNA: TGTGCCAGCAGTCCCCCCTTCGGGGGCGGATACGAGCAGTACTTC. This codes for CASSPPFGGGYEQYF.

The chain combines TRBV9 with TRBJ1-1; the D gene is possibly TRBD1 (5 bases). This CDR3 contains 15 residues. Germline V gene sequence: CDR1 SGDLS, CDR2 YYNGEE. Trimming took 3 bases from V and 2 from J, leaving 14 bases between them. CDR3: CASSGHRSFNTEAFF. In nucleotides, the CDR3 is TGTGCCAGCAGCGGACACAGGAGCTTTAACACTGAAGCTTTCTTT.

This chain links TRBV25-1 with TRBJ1-2; D perhaps matches TRBD1 (5 bases). Trimming removed 0 bases from V and 10 bases from J, with 15 bases in between. Germline assignment: CDR1 MGHDK and CDR2 SYGVNS. The CDR3 covers 14 residues. The CDR3 sequence is CASSEYGGTSDYTF. The CDR3 region has the DNA TGTGCCAGCAGTGAATACGGGGGGACCAGCGACTACACCTTC.

The rearrangement uses TRBV9 and TRBJ1-5, with D hard to call. Germline V gives CDR1 SGDLS, CDR2 YYNGEE. V was shortened by 0 bases and J by 0 bases, with 7 bases between the two germline ends. The CDR3 has 15 amino acids. The CDR3 nucleotides read TGTGCCAGCAGCGTAGGTGACTATAGCAATCAGCCCCAGCATTTT. It is translated as CASSVGDYSNQPQHF.

The J gene is TRBJ2-1, the V gene TRBV5-1; D possibly corresponds to TRBD1 (5 bases). The CDR3 runs 13 residues. Trimming left V 0 bases short and J 7 bases short, with 8 bases between. Germline assignment: CDR1 SGHRS and CDR2 YFSETQ. CDR3 coding DNA: TGCGCCAGCAGCTTGGACAGGAGAAATGAGCAGTTCTTC. This sequence encodes CASSLDRRNEQFF.

The V and J genes are TRBV5-1 and TRBJ2-7, with 7 bases fitting TRBD1. Germline lookup yields CDR1 SGHRS and CDR2 YFSETQ. V lost 4 bases and J lost 0; bases outside the gene matches: 10. This CDR3 has 16 residues. For the CDR3, the DNA is TGCGCCAGCAGCCCTCCGACAGGGATCGGCTCCTACGAGCAGTACTTC. This codes for CASSPPTGIGSYEQYF.

This sequence joins TRBV19 and TRBJ2-7; 9 bases align to TRBD1. J lost 2 bases, V lost 6 bases, and 8 bases had no gene match. The CDR3 loop spans 15 amino acids. Germline CDR1 LNHDA, CDR2 SQIVND (reference sequence). The chain's CDR3 is CASRRTGQGTYEQYF. The CDR3 DNA is TGTGCCAGTAGGCGAACGGGACAGGGAACCTACGAGCAGTACTTC.

The V gene is TRBV9, the J gene TRBJ1-3; no definite D call. Germline V CDR1 and CDR2: SGDLS, YYNGEE. Trimming cost V 3 bases and J 3 bases, with 7 bases left between them. The CDR3 covers 13 residues. In nucleotides, the CDR3 is TGTGCCAGCAGCGCTACCGATGGAAACACCATATATTTT. Protein: CASSATDGNTIYF.

V is TRBV6-4 and J is TRBJ1-1; perhaps TRBD1 as D (5 bases). The germline V gene has CDR1 MRHNA and CDR2 SNTAGT. V was shortened by 9 bases and J by 4 bases, with 15 bases between the two germline ends. The length of the CDR3 is 13 residues. Here the CDR3 reads CASSLGGTTEAFF. CDR3 in DNA: TGTGCCAGTTCATTGGGGGGGACCACTGAAGCTTTCTTT.

The CDR3 sequence is CAISESSLGPQLGYTF. CDR3 DNA: TGTGCCATCAGTGAGTCGTCTCTGGGGCCACAGTTAGGCTACACCTTC. The chain employs TRBV10-3 and TRBJ1-2; perhaps TRBD1 as D (5 bases). The CDR3 has 16 residues. CDR1 is ENHRY, CDR2 SYGVKD, per germline. V lost 0 bases and J lost 8, with 19 bases in between.

This chain links TRBV10-2 with TRBJ1-1; D is uncertain. Germline V gene lookup returns CDR1 WSHSY and CDR2 SAAADI. This CDR3 has 13 amino acids. The V gene lost 6 bases and the J gene lost 4 bases, with 12 bases spanning the gap. The chain's CDR3 is CASRDEGFTEAFF. For the CDR3, the DNA is TGCGCCAGCAGGGACGAGGGTTTCACTGAAGCTTTCTTT.